This note documents a single TCR beta chain sequence. The sample comes from a study of cytomegalovirus exposure and HLA in healthy donors. Study-level background: Within an early data release were 80 million to 90 million unique TCRs drawn from HLA-typed donors.

The study ran its PCR with 60 Vbeta and 13 Jbeta primers. Produced via immunoSEQ multiplex PCR; TCRdb's table is partial and in-frame only. This table holds roughly 150,000 clones, 81% found once. This CDR3 region has 15 residues. V lost 3 bases and J 2 bases, leaving 15 bases between the germline ends. The germline V gene encodes CDR1 SGHRS and CDR2 YFSETQ. This rearrangement joins TRBV5-1 to TRBJ2-7; TRBD1 is a possible D gene (8 bases). Material for sequencing was PBMCs. This receptor was identified in a man aged 45 to 65 in good health and CMV-seropositive. The DNA of the CDR3 is TGCGCCAGCAGCTCAACAGGGGGGGGAACCTACGAGCAGTACTTC. Translation gives CASSSTGGGTYEQYF. The entire variable domain, with the rest obtained from reference TRBV5-1 and TRBJ2-7, is as follows: KAGVTQTPRYLIKTRGQQVTLSCSPISGHRSVSWYQQTPGQGLQFLFEYFSETQRNKGNFPGRFSGRQFSNSRSEMNVSTLELGDSALYLCASSSTGGGTYEQYFGPGTRLTVT.